This section outlines one T cell receptor (beta chain) sequence together with its context. TCRdb's copy holds only in-frame clones and misses some; the assay was immunoSEQ multiplex PCR. The table lists around 330,000 clones, over 75% of them singletons. The data were taken from a study of blood T cell repertoires in COVID-19. Study-wide context: Collection of acute and convalescent COVID-19 samples took place in the United States, Italy and Spain.

The receptor was derived from a woman aged 45 to 65 with active or convalescent COVID-19. The sequenced sample was peripheral blood.

The CDR3, as DNA: TGTGCCTGGAGTGACAAGACCGGGATCTTGACAGGGGATGAGCAGTACTTC. Amino acid sequence: CAWSDKTGILTGDEQYF. The rearrangement joins TRBV30 to TRBJ2-7; 8 positions agree with TRBD1. This CDR3 has 17 amino acids. Trimming at V came to 1 base and at J to 7 bases, leaving 18 bases not matched to a gene. CDR1 is GTSNPN and CDR2 is SVGIG in the germline V gene (reference sequence).